These 26 T cell receptor beta chains were sequenced from one sample in a study of blood T cell repertoires in COVID-19. Sequencing used immunoSEQ multiplex PCR; TCRdb keeps in-frame clones, though not all of them. Of under 250,000 clones in the sample, approximately 90% were seen once. Sequences were obtained from peripheral blood. These TCRs come from a man aged 30 to 39 with COVID-19, enrolled during active disease.

The chain employs TRBV28 and TRBJ2-7; 7 nucleotides align to TRBD2. The CDR3 is 14 amino acids. Germline lookup yields CDR1 MDHEN and CDR2 SYDVKM. V shed 7 bases, J shed 2 bases, and the junction held 8 bases outside the gene matches. CDR3 in DNA: TGTGCCAGCACCGGGGGGACGGGTCCCTACGAGCAGTACTTC. Translated: CASTGGTGPYEQYF.

This chain links TRBV11-2 with TRBJ2-3; 7 bases align to TRBD1. V dropped 4 bases and J dropped 2; count of bases not matched to a gene: 3. The CDR3 sequence is 14 residues long. The germline V gene has CDR1 SGHAT and CDR2 FQNNGV. In DNA, the CDR3 is TGTGCCAGCAGCTCGGACAGGAACACAGATACGCAGTATTTT. Encoded protein: CASSSDRNTDTQYF. The full variable domain, its missing parts supplied by reference TRBV11-2 and TRBJ2-3, is EAGVAQSPRYKIIEKRQSVAFWCNPISGHATLYWYQQILGQGPKLLIQFQNNGVVDDSQLPKDRFSAERLKGVDSTLKIQPAKLEDSAVYLCASSSDRNTDTQYFGPGTRLTVL.

V is TRBV7-8 and J is TRBJ2-7; 7 bases align to TRBD1. Losses at the gene ends were 6 bases for V and 2 bases for J; bases not matched to a gene: 4. CDR3 length equals 13 residues. CDR1 is SGHVS and CDR2 is FQNEAQ in the germline V gene. CDR3 loop: CASSPDRAYEQYF. Here the CDR3 DNA reads TGTGCCAGCAGTCCCGACAGGGCCTACGAGCAGTACTTC.

The chain employs TRBV6-5 and TRBJ1-1, with D unclear. CDR3 length equals 15 residues. Trimming cost V 4 bases and J 1 base, with 13 bases left between them. Looked up from germline, CDR1 is MNHEY and CDR2 is SVGAGI. CDR3 in DNA: TGTGCCAGCAGTTCCCTCGGGAAGGGGAACACTGAAGCTTTCTTT. It encodes CASSSLGKGNTEAFF.

The rearrangement links TRBV6-6 to TRBJ2-3; maybe TRBD1 (6 bases). V lost 6 bases and J 0 bases, leaving 13 bases between the germline ends. CDR1 MNHNY and CDR2 SVGAGI come from the germline V gene (reference sequence). CDR3 size: 15 residues. CDR3 nucleotides: TGTGCCAGCAGGAGGGGGACGGATAGCACAGATACGCAGTATTTT. Protein sequence: CASRRGTDSTDTQYF.

The rearrangement links TRBV4-1 to TRBJ2-1; 8 nucleotides line up with TRBD1. From germline, CDR1 is MGHRA and CDR2 YSYEKL. The V segment lost 6 bases and the J segment 7 bases; nucleotides outside the gene matches: 11. CDR3 length equals 15 residues. CDR3: CASRPGQGRVNEQFF. The CDR3 nucleotides are TGCGCCAGCAGGCCTGGACAGGGAAGAGTGAATGAGCAGTTCTTC.

The chain carries TRBV28 and TRBJ2-1, with 7 bases identical to TRBD2. The CDR3 consists of 14 residues. Germline V gene lookup returns CDR1 MDHEN and CDR2 SYDVKM. Trimming took 4 bases from V and 4 from J; bases not matched to a gene: 4. The CDR3 nucleotides are TGTGCCAGCAGTTCCCATAGCGGGTACAATGAGCAGTTCTTC. Translated, it gives CASSSHSGYNEQFF.

The chain is built from TRBV27 and TRBJ2-1, with 10 bases lining up with TRBD1. This CDR3 region has 16 residues. The germline CDR1 and CDR2 sequences are MNHEY and SMNVEV (reference sequence). Unmatched junction bases numbered 10, after V lost 5 bases and J lost 6 bases. CDR3: CASSQTGGELRNEQFF. The CDR3 nucleotides are TGTGCCAGCAGTCAGACAGGGGGCGAACTTCGCAATGAGCAGTTCTTC.

V usage is TRBV6-5 and J usage is TRBJ2-7; TRBD1 matches 7 bases. This CDR3 has 16 amino acids. Looked up from germline, CDR1 is MNHEY and CDR2 is SVGAGI. V gave up 0 bases and J gave up 2 bases; unmatched junction bases: 7. The CDR3 DNA reads TGTGCCAGCAGTTACTCGTGGGACAGTCTGACCTACGAGCAGTACTTC. It yields the protein CASSYSWDSLTYEQYF.

The chain couples TRBV19 to TRBJ1-5; TRBD1 matches at 10 bases. J lost 3 bases, V lost 4 bases, and 3 bases had no gene match. Per the germline V gene, CDR1 is LNHDA and CDR2 is SQIVND (reference sequence). The CDR3 loop spans 15 amino acids. The CDR3 spells CASSKGTGVNQPQHF. CDR3 coding DNA: TGTGCCAGTAGTAAAGGGACAGGGGTCAATCAGCCCCAGCATTTT.

The V call is TRBV7-3, the J call TRBJ1-1; perhaps TRBD1 as D (5 bases). The CDR3 runs to 15 residues. V was clipped by 5 bases and J by 1 base, with 14 bases between them. The V gene's germline CDR1 is SGHTA and CDR2 FQGTGA. The CDR3 spells CASSPKPGQNTEAFF. CDR3 in DNA: TGTGCCAGCAGCCCGAAACCAGGACAGAACACTGAAGCTTTCTTT.

V is TRBV4-3 and J is TRBJ2-1; a weak D match, TRBD2 (5 bases). Germline V gene sequence: CDR1 LGHNA, CDR2 YSLEER. Trimming removed 3 bases from V and 10 bases from J, with 16 bases in between. This CDR3 comprises 14 residues. The CDR3 spells CASSQASGRAEQFF. The CDR3 coding sequence is TGCGCCAGCAGCCAGGCCAGCGGTCGGGCGGAGCAGTTCTTC.

The chain recombines TRBV12-3 or TRBV12-4 with TRBJ1-3, with a possible D match to TRBD1 (5 bases). This CDR3 spans 13 amino acids. Trimming pared 6 bases from V and 4 bases from J, leaving 10 bases between. CDR3 sequence reads: CASSPQGGNTIYF. The CDR3 DNA follows: TGTGCCAGCAGCCCCCAGGGAGGAAACACCATATATTTT.

This sequence joins TRBV19 and TRBJ2-7; no clear D gene. This CDR3 is built from 12 residues. CDR1 and CDR2 from the germline V gene are LNHDA and SQIVND (reference sequence). Trimming took off 9 bases at V and 3 bases at J, with 12 bases between the two ends. The CDR3 sequence is CASKSENYEQYF. In nucleotides, the CDR3 is TGTGCCAGCAAAAGCGAGAACTACGAGCAGTACTTC.

The J gene is TRBJ2-3, the V gene TRBV28; TRBD2 aligns across 16 bases. Unmatched junction bases numbered 7, after V lost 5 bases and J lost 2 bases. CDR1 MDHEN and CDR2 SYDVKM come from the germline V gene. The CDR3 contains 18 residues. CDR3 loop: CASSPSGLAGGTTDTQYF. The CDR3, as DNA: TGTGCCAGCAGTCCATCGGGACTAGCGGGAGGGACCACAGATACGCAGTATTTT.

This sequence joins TRBV29-1 and TRBJ1-1; D remains ambiguous. In germline, CDR1 is SQVTM, CDR2 ANQGSEA. V lost 4 bases and J lost 0, with 9 bases in between. The length of the CDR3 is 13 residues. The CDR3 reads CSVVQYMNTEAFF. Written as DNA, the CDR3 is TGCAGCGTTGTTCAGTACATGAACACTGAAGCTTTCTTT.

Only one count was recorded for this clone. The chain recombines TRBV7-2 with TRBJ2-7, with a tentative D call TRBD1 (7 bases). The V end lost 2 bases, the J end lost 3 bases, and 11 bases lay between the germline ends. CDR3 length: 14 residues. Per the germline V gene, CDR1 is SGHTA and CDR2 is FQGNSA. The CDR3 sequence: CASSLMRDSYEQYF. CDR3 DNA sequence: TGTGCCAGCAGCTTAATGCGGGACAGCTACGAGCAGTACTTC.

The chain carries TRBV19 and TRBJ2-1; 7 bases agree with TRBD2. CDR3 size: 16 residues. Germline V gives CDR1 LNHDA, CDR2 SQIVND (reference sequence). V was clipped by 3 bases and J by 2 bases; unmatched bases: 7. CDR3 DNA: TGTGCCAGTAGTATTTCTAGCGGCACCGCCTACAATGAGCAGTTCTTC. Its translation is CASSISSGTAYNEQFF.

The V and J genes are TRBV27 and TRBJ1-1; 10 positions agree with TRBD1. The germline CDR1 and CDR2 sequences are MNHEY and SMNVEV (reference sequence). J was trimmed by 11 bases and V by 4 bases; bases with no gene match: 4. The CDR3 is 12 residues long. The DNA for the CDR3 is TGTGCCAGCAGTTCGACAGGGGGCCATGCTTTCTTT. This gives the protein CASSSTGGHAFF.

The V and J genes are TRBV9 and TRBJ1-3; unclear D gene. Trimming left V 3 bases short and J 2 bases short, with 12 bases between. This CDR3 has 15 amino acids. Germline CDR1 and CDR2: SGDLS and YYNGEE. The CDR3 DNA sequence: TGTGCCAGCAGCGATTTCGGTACTCCTGGAAACACCATATATTTT. It codes for CASSDFGTPGNTIYF.

The chain uses TRBV18 and TRBJ2-3, with 8 bases that match TRBD1. The ends lost 4 bases at V and 1 base at J; junction bases unmatched: 4. Germline CDR1 reads KGHSH; CDR2 reads LQKENI. CDR3 size: 15 residues. CDR3 sequence (DNA): TGTGCCAGCTCACTCGACAGGGGAGGCACAGATACGCAGTATTTT. It translates to CASSLDRGGTDTQYF.

The chain is built from TRBV27 and TRBJ1-3; D unresolved. Trimming removed 2 bases at V and 4 bases at J, with 9 bases between. The CDR3 is 14 residues long. CDR1 and CDR2 from the germline V gene are MNHEY and SMNVEV (reference sequence). CDR3 residues: CASSLTGWGNTIYF. CDR3 nucleotides: TGTGCCAGCAGTTTAACCGGGTGGGGAAACACCATATATTTT.

As regards this clone: Other DNA sequences in this sample translate to the same CDR3. V usage is TRBV18 and J usage is TRBJ2-7, with a possible D match to TRBD2 (5 bases). Germline V gene data show CDR1 as KGHSH and CDR2 as LQKENI. The CDR3 runs to 13 residues. Between the trimmed V and J ends, which lost 0 bases and 2 bases, there was a span of 5 bases. This CDR3 is CASSPPGAYEQYF. The DNA for the CDR3 is TGTGCCAGCTCACCACCGGGAGCCTACGAGCAGTACTTC.

The table lists this clone with a few counts. The chain carries TRBV27 and TRBJ1-4; TRBD1 matches at 8 bases. This CDR3 spans 16 amino acids. The V gene's germline CDR1 is MNHEY and CDR2 SMNVEV (reference sequence). J lost 7 bases, V lost 1 base, and 8 bases had no gene match. The CDR3: CASSLFQGAEVEKLFF. The CDR3 DNA sequence: TGTGCCAGCAGTTTATTCCAGGGGGCAGAGGTTGAAAAACTGTTTTTT.

This rearrangement joins TRBV5-4 to TRBJ2-3; TRBD1 aligns across 7 bases. This CDR3 has 15 amino acids. CDR1 and CDR2 from the germline V gene are SGHNT and YYREEE (reference sequence). With V trimmed by 0 bases and J by 3 bases, 4 bases remained unmatched. In nucleotides, the CDR3 is TGTGCCAGCAGCTTGGGACAGGGAAAAACAGATACGCAGTATTTT. As protein: CASSLGQGKTDTQYF.

The chain joins TRBV7-3 to TRBJ2-2, with a tentative D call TRBD2 (5 bases). V lost 5 bases and J lost 7, with 14 bases in between. CDR1 and CDR2 (germline): SGHTA, FQGTGA. The CDR3 is 14 residues long. This CDR3 reads CASSLPGAGGELFF. The CDR3, as DNA: TGTGCCAGCAGCCTTCCCGGTGCGGGCGGGGAGCTGTTTTTT.